The 16 T cell receptor beta chains listed next were all sequenced from one sample in a study of identifying expanded T cells in peripheral blood. The repertoire was sequenced with immunoSEQ multiplex PCR; TCRdb's copy has only in-frame clones and lacks some. The sample has roughly 82,000 clones, just under 85% seen once. Material: blood. These receptors all stem from a person aged 18 to 75 in good health.

This clone is medium-sized within its sample. J is TRBJ1-2 and V is TRBV5-1; D gene ambiguous. This CDR3 region has 16 residues. Germline V CDR1 and CDR2: SGHRS, YFSETQ. The V gene lost 0 bases and the J gene lost 0 bases, with 12 bases spanning the gap. Written as DNA, the CDR3 is TGCGCCAGCAGCTTGGAAAGTGGAGCTACTAACTATGGCTACACCTTC. As protein: CASSLESGATNYGYTF. Full variable domain (remainder filled in from reference TRBV5-1 and TRBJ1-2): KAGVTQTPRYLIKTRGQQVTLSCSPISGHRSVSWYQQTPGQGLQFLFEYFSETQRNKGNFPGRFSGRQFSNSRSEMNVSTLELGDSALYLCASSLESGATNYGYTFGSGTRLTVV.

The rearrangement links TRBV19 to TRBJ1-1, with 9 bases identical to TRBD1. This CDR3 comprises 14 residues. Germline CDR1 reads LNHDA; CDR2 reads SQIVND (reference sequence). J gave up 6 bases and V 9 bases, and 11 bases lay outside the gene matches. The CDR3 here is CASQRWTGVAEAFF. The DNA for the CDR3 is TGTGCCAGCCAAAGATGGACAGGGGTTGCTGAAGCTTTCTTT.

This clone has just a few counts. One junction end does not reproduce the germline sequence, and a read error may be involved. This chain uses TRBV7-7 with TRBJ2-5, with D perhaps TRBD1 or TRBD2 (5 bases each). The germline gives CDR1 SSHAT, CDR2 FNYEAQ (reference sequence). The CDR3 length is 15 residues. The CDR3 here is CASSLAGIGGETQYF. CDR3 nucleotide sequence: TGTGCTAGCAGCTTAGCAGGGATTGGGGGAGAGACCCAGTACTTC.

The rearrangement uses TRBV29-1 and TRBJ1-1; D possibly corresponds to TRBD1 (6 bases). Germline values: CDR1 SQVTM, CDR2 ANQGSEA. V gave up 8 bases and J gave up 1 base, with 20 bases separating them. This CDR3 is built from 15 residues. Written as DNA, the CDR3 is TGCAGCCACAAAGGATCGGCGACAGGGAACACTGAAGCTTTCTTT. Encoded protein: CSHKGSATGNTEAFF.

The rearrangement links TRBV6-5 to TRBJ2-1; D unresolved. Germline CDR1 and CDR2: MNHEY and SVGAGI. The CDR3 has 13 amino acids. Trimming took off 2 bases at V and 8 bases at J, with 10 bases between the two ends. CDR3 coding DNA: TGTGCCAGCAGTTACCTTGCGATGGATGAGCAGTTCTTC. Its protein is CASSYLAMDEQFF.

The gene calls are TRBV9 and TRBJ2-5, with D maybe TRBD2 (5 bases). The germline gives CDR1 SGDLS, CDR2 YYNGEE. The CDR3 is 15 residues long. The V end was cut by 4 bases, the J end by 4 bases, with 17 bases between. The CDR3 sequence is CASSPQQRGLETQYF. The CDR3 coding sequence is TGTGCCAGCAGCCCCCAACAGAGAGGGCTAGAGACCCAGTACTTC.

The chain is built from TRBV5-4 and TRBJ2-7; D gene ambiguous. Deletions cut 0 bases from V and 1 base from J, with 14 bases between. The CDR3 extends over 16 amino acids. The germline V gene encodes CDR1 SGHNT and CDR2 YYREEE (reference sequence). The CDR3 DNA is TGTGCCAGCAGCTTGGGTGTTGGTGTGGGTTCCTACGAGCAGTACTTC. Translating gives CASSLGVGVGSYEQYF.

The chain recombines TRBV14 with TRBJ2-5; 7 bases match TRBD1. Germline V gene sequence: CDR1 SGHDN, CDR2 FVKESK. The CDR3 runs 15 residues. The V segment lost 0 bases and the J segment 5 bases; nucleotides outside the gene matches: 6. In DNA form, the CDR3 reads TGTGCCAGCAGCCAAGAGCTCAGGGGGTGGGAGACCCAGTACTTC. Amino acid sequence: CASSQELRGWETQYF.

V usage is TRBV27 and J usage is TRBJ2-2; either TRBD1 or TRBD2 may supply D (5 bases each). V was shortened by 6 bases and J by 2 bases, with 10 bases between the two germline ends. The CDR3 sequence is 14 residues long. Per the germline V gene, CDR1 is MNHEY and CDR2 is SMNVEV (reference sequence). CDR3 nucleotide sequence: TGTGCCAGCAGAGGGACCCTTAACACCGGGGAGCTGTTTTTT. This gives the protein CASRGTLNTGELFF.

The chain has TRBV10-3 and TRBJ2-2, with TRBD1 matching 9 bases. The trim removed 6 bases at V and 4 bases at J, leaving 6 bases unmatched. This CDR3 spans 15 amino acids. Germline assignment: CDR1 ENHRY and CDR2 SYGVKD. CDR3 bases: TGTGCCATCAGGAGGGGACAGGGAGGCACCGGGGAGCTGTTTTTT. Protein sequence: CAIRRGQGGTGELFF.

The chain recombines TRBV10-3 with TRBJ2-7, with 9 bases matching TRBD2. Germline assignment: CDR1 ENHRY and CDR2 SYGVKD. CDR3 length: 15 amino acids. Trimming removed 4 bases from V and 4 bases from J; junction bases left unmatched: 8. This chain's CDR3 is CAISGGREGQYEQYF. In DNA form, the CDR3 reads TGTGCCATCAGTGGCGGGCGGGAGGGCCAATACGAGCAGTACTTC.

V gene TRBV7-9 combines with J gene TRBJ1-3; TRBD1 might be the D (6 bases). V dropped 0 bases and J dropped 0 bases, with 18 bases sitting between them. The CDR3 is 19 amino acids. CDR1 and CDR2 from the germline V gene are SEHNR and FQNEAQ (reference sequence). CDR3 in amino acids: CASSLALRQEEPSGNTIYF. CDR3 bases: TGTGCCAGCAGCTTAGCGCTCCGACAGGAAGAGCCCTCTGGAAACACCATATATTTT.

V is TRBV29-1 and J is TRBJ2-3; D remains unclear. Trimming stripped 8 bases from V and 1 base from J, with 13 bases between. The CDR3 is 13 amino acids. The V gene's germline CDR1 is SQVTM and CDR2 ANQGSEA. CDR3 sequence: CSTKLGRTDTQYF. CDR3 nucleotides: TGCAGCACAAAGTTGGGTCGCACAGATACGCAGTATTTT.

V gene TRBV18 combines with J gene TRBJ1-1; D may be TRBD1 (5 bases). The CDR3 covers 13 residues. The V end lost 1 base, the J end lost 5 bases, and 8 bases lay between the germline ends. Germline V CDR1 and CDR2: KGHSH, LQKENI. CDR3 bases: TGTGCCAGCTCACCACTGACAGCGACTGAAGCTTTCTTT. Its protein product is CASSPLTATEAFF.

The chain combines TRBV9 with TRBJ1-2, with a possible D match to TRBD1 (5 bases). V was clipped by 2 bases and J by 2 bases, with 13 bases between them. Per the germline V gene, CDR1 is SGDLS and CDR2 is YYNGEE. The CDR3 spans 15 residues. CDR3 loop: CASSVGHTYNYGYTF. The CDR3 coding sequence is TGTGCCAGCAGCGTTGGACATACCTACAACTATGGCTACACCTTC.

The rearrangement uses TRBV9 and TRBJ2-5, with D perhaps TRBD2 (5 bases). The CDR3 sequence is 13 residues long. CDR1 is SGDLS and CDR2 is YYNGEE in the germline V gene. V was clipped by 3 bases and J by 5 bases, with 11 bases between them. CDR3 in amino acids: CASSASPEETQYF. The CDR3 DNA is TGTGCCAGCAGCGCTAGCCCCGAGGAGACCCAGTACTTC.